Following are 8 T cell receptor beta chains from one sample sequenced in a study of blood T cell repertoires in COVID-19. Method: immunoSEQ multiplex PCR; TCRdb's copy keeps in-frame clones and lacks some. The sample includes 240,000 or so clones, about 68% seen only once; the top ten take 3.3%. The sequenced material came from peripheral blood. Receptors originate from an elderly woman with acute or convalescent COVID-19.

This sequence joins TRBV5-1 and TRBJ1-1, with D unclear. The CDR3 runs 15 residues. V gave up 1 base and J gave up 0 bases, with 10 bases separating them. CDR1 is SGHRS and CDR2 is YFSETQ in the germline V gene. This CDR3 reads CASSLSTAMNTEAFF. In DNA form, the CDR3 reads TGCGCCAGCAGCTTGAGCACAGCAATGAACACTGAAGCTTTCTTT. Combining the CDR3 with reference TRBV5-1 and TRBJ1-1 gives the whole variable domain KAGVTQTPRYLIKTRGQQVTLSCSPISGHRSVSWYQQTPGQGLQFLFEYFSETQRNKGNFPGRFSGRQFSNSRSEMNVSTLELGDSALYLCASSLSTAMNTEAFFGQGTRLTVV.

The J gene is TRBJ1-1, the V gene TRBV10-3, with 8 bases fitting TRBD1. The germline gives CDR1 ENHRY, CDR2 SYGVKD. CDR3 size: 12 residues. The V segment lost 7 bases and the J segment 6 bases; nucleotides outside the gene matches: 4. CDR3 sequence (DNA): TGTGCCATCAAGAGACAGGGGTCTGAAGCTTTCTTT. It encodes CAIKRQGSEAFF.

CDR3 in amino acids: CSVSGQGFPGAFF. The CDR3 DNA follows: TGCAGCGTATCGGGACAGGGATTCCCTGGGGCTTTCTTT. The chain joins TRBV29-1 to TRBJ1-1; TRBD1 agrees at 9 bases. CDR1 is SQVTM, CDR2 ANQGSEA, per germline. The length of the CDR3 is 13 residues. Unmatched junction bases numbered 13, after V lost 6 bases and J lost 11 bases.

V usage is TRBV27 and J usage is TRBJ1-2; the D gene is possibly TRBD1 (5 bases). The CDR3 sequence is 15 residues long. V shed 5 bases and J shed 6 bases, with 19 bases lying between them. Germline loops: CDR1 MNHEY, CDR2 SMNVEV (reference sequence). The CDR3 reads CASSPRLAGINGYTF. DNA for the CDR3: TGTGCCAGCAGTCCCCGGCTCGCAGGGATCAATGGCTACACCTTC.

The table lists this clone with a few counts. V usage is TRBV3-1 (or the pseudogene TRBV3-2) and J usage is TRBJ2-5; TRBD2 agrees at 14 bases. Per germline, CDR1 LGHDT and CDR2 YNNKEL (reference sequence). With 1 base clipped from V and 2 bases from J, the junction kept 6 bases outside the gene matches. The CDR3 covers 18 residues. The CDR3 protein is CASSQGGTSGSRQETQYF. The CDR3 nucleotides are TGTGCCAGCAGCCAAGGCGGGACTAGCGGGAGTAGGCAAGAGACCCAGTACTTC.

The rearrangement joins TRBV9 to TRBJ2-1, with TRBD2 matching over 7 bases. After removal of 0 bases from V and 6 bases from J, the junction contained 15 bases not matched to a gene. The CDR3 spans 18 residues. CDR1 and CDR2 (germline): SGDLS, YYNGEE. CDR3 amino acids: CASSVETSVRLSGNEQFF. The CDR3 DNA reads TGTGCCAGCAGCGTAGAAACTAGCGTCCGCCTTTCCGGCAATGAGCAGTTCTTC.

The rearrangement links TRBV6-2 or TRBV6-3 to TRBJ1-1; D is uncertain. V lost 6 bases, J lost 1 base, and 15 bases lay in between. The length of the CDR3 is 15 residues. Germline CDR1 MNHEY, CDR2 SVGEGT. In DNA form, the CDR3 reads TGTGCCAGCAGCCCACACCACAAGAAGAACACTGAAGCTTTCTTT. Translated, it gives CASSPHHKKNTEAFF.

This rearrangement joins TRBV5-4 to TRBJ2-5; D is unclear. Germline V gene lookup returns CDR1 SGHNT and CDR2 YYREEE (reference sequence). The CDR3 contains 14 residues. Trimming shortened V by 0 bases and J by 4 bases, and 10 bases separated the two germline ends. The CDR3 DNA reads as TGTGCCAGCAGCTTGGCCCTAGGAACAGAGACCCAGTACTTC. This encodes CASSLALGTETQYF.